This T cell receptor beta chain was observed in a study of identical twins. Study-wide points: Beta clonotypes that were abundant in cord blood contained fewer insertions, a pattern absent from memory repertoires. Sequences that were out-of-frame, alpha and twin-shared displayed an excess of low generation probability. Zero-insertion results could be subject to partial confounding by invariant MAIT and iNKT cells.

From the 5' RACE reads, TCRdb called clonotypes with MiXCR, one entry per CDR3 protein. The sample gives some 630,000 distinct CDR3 sequences, roughly 6.6% of which show up once; less than 2% is in the top ten. In its sample, this clonotype was seen a few times. Antigen: not known. These data were likewise used in another study, on yellow fever vaccine responses in identical twins.

The sample comprised PBMCs. This TCR derives from a woman under 30 in good health.

The CDR3 loop is CAITPSGGDEQFF. The CDR3 DNA is TGTGCCATCACCCCCTCAGGGGGCGATGAGCAGTTCTTC. V usage is TRBV10-3 and J usage is TRBJ2-1; 8 nucleotides align to TRBD1. Germline CDR1 is ENHRY and CDR2 is SYGVKD. J lost 8 bases, V lost 7 bases, and 7 bases had no gene match. This CDR3 is built from 13 residues.